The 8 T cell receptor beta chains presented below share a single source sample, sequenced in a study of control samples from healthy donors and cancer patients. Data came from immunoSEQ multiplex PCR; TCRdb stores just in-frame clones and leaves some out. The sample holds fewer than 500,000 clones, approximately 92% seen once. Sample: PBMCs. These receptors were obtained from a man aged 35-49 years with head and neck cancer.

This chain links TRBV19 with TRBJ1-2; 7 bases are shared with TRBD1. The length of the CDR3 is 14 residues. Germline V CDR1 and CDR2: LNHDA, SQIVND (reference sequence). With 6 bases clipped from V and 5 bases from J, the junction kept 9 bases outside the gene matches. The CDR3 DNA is TGTGCCAGTAGCCTAAGACAGGGAGATTATGGCTACACCTTC. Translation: CASSLRQGDYGYTF. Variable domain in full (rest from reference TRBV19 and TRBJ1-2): DGGITQSPKYLFRKEGQNVTLSCEQNLNHDAMYWYRQDPGQGLRLIYYSQIVNDFQKGDIAEGYSVSREKKESFPLTVTSAQKNPTAFYLCASSLRQGDYGYTFGSGTRLTVV.

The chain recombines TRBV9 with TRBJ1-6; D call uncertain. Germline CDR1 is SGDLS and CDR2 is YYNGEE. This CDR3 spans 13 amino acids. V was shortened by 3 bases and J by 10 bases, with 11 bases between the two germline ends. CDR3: CASSAEQASPLHF. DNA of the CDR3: TGTGCCAGCAGCGCAGAGCAGGCCTCACCCCTCCACTTT.

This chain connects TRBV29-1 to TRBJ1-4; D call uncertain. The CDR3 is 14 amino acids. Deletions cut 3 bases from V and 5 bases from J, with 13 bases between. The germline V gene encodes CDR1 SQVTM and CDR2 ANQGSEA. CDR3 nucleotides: TGCAGCGTTGACCCAGGCGGGGTCAATGAAAAACTGTTTTTT. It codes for CSVDPGGVNEKLFF.

The CDR3 DNA is TGTGCCAGCAGCCCCCCCGCTCGCGGGAGTGCCTCCTACAATGAGCAGTTCTTC. Translated, it gives CASSPPARGSASYNEQFF. V and J are TRBV5-4 and TRBJ2-1; TRBD2 aligns across 7 bases. Germline loops: CDR1 SGHNT, CDR2 YYREEE (reference sequence). The CDR3 has 18 amino acids. V shed 4 bases, J shed 0 bases, and the junction held 13 bases outside the gene matches.

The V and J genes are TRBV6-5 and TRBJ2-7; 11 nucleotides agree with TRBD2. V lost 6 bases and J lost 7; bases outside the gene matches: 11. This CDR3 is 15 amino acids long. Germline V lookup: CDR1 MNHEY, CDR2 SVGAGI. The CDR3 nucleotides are TGTGCCAGCAGAAATAGCGGGAGGGGGCTGGGGGAGCAGTACTTC. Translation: CASRNSGRGLGEQYF.

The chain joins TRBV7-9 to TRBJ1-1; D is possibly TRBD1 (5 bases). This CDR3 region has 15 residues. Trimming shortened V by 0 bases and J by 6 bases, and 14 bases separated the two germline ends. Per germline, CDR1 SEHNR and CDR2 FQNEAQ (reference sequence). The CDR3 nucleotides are TGTGCCAGCAGCTTAGCGGAGGACGGGGGAGCTGAAGCTTTCTTT. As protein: CASSLAEDGGAEAFF.

CDR3 amino acids: CAISGPNRGAGELFF. CDR3 bases: TGTGCCATCAGTGGCCCAAACAGGGGCGCCGGGGAGCTGTTTTTT. The chain is built from TRBV10-3 and TRBJ2-2; 7 nucleotides align to TRBD1. CDR1 and CDR2 from the germline V gene are ENHRY and SYGVKD. The CDR3 is 15 residues long. Trimming cost V 4 bases and J 6 bases; bases outside gene matches: 8.

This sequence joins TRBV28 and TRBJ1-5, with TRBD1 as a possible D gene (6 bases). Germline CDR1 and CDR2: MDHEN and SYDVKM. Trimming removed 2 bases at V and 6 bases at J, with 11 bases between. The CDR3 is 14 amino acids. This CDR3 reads CASSLGGAVQPQHF. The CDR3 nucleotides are TGTGCCAGCAGTTTAGGGGGGGCAGTTCAGCCCCAGCATTTT.